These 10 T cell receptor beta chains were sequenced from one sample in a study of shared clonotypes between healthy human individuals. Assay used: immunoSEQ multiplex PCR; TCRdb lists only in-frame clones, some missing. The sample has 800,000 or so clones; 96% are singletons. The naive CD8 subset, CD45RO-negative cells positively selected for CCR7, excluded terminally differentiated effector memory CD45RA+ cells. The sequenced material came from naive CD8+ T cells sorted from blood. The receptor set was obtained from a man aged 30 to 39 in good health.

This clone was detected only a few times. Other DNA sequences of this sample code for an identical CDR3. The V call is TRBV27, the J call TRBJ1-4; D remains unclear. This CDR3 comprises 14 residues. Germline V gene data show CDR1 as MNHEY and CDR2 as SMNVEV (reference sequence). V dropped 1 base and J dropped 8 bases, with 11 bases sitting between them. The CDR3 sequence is CASSLLGSEEKLFF. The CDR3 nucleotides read TGTGCCAGCAGTTTATTGGGATCGGAGGAAAAACTGTTTTTT. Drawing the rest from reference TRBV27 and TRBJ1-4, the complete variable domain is EAQVTQNPRYLITVTGKKLTVTCSQNMNHEYMSWYRQDPGLGLRQIYYSMNVEVTDKGDVPEGYKVSRKEKRNFPLILESPSPNQTSLYFCASSLLGSEEKLFFGSGTQLSVL.

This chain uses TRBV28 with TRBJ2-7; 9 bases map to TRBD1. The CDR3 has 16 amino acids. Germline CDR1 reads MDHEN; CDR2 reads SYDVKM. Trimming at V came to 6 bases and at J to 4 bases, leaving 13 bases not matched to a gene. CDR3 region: CASSRDDRGFLYEQYF. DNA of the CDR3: TGTGCCAGCAGCCGAGACGACAGGGGGTTTCTATACGAGCAGTACTTC.

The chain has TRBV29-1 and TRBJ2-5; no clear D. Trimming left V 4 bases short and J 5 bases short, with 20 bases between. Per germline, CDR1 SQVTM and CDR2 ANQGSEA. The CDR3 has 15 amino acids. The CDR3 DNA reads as TGCAGCGTTGTCGAGACATACTCGTTGACGGAGACCCAGTACTTC. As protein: CSVVETYSLTETQYF.

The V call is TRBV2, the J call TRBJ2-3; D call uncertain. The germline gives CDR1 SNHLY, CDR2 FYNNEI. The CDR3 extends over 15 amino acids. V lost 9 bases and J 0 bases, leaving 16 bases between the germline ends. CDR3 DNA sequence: TGTGCCAGGGTTAAGAGTGGCGACAGCACAGATACGCAGTATTTT. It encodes CARVKSGDSTDTQYF.

The CDR3 loop reads CASSQGGINTQYF. The CDR3 DNA reads TGCGCCAGCAGCCAAGGGGGGATAAATACGCAGTATTTT. This chain connects TRBV4-1 to TRBJ2-3; either TRBD1 or TRBD2 may fit D (5 bases each). This CDR3 is built from 13 residues. Germline assignment: CDR1 MGHRA and CDR2 YSYEKL. V dropped 1 base and J dropped 7 bases, with 9 bases sitting between them.

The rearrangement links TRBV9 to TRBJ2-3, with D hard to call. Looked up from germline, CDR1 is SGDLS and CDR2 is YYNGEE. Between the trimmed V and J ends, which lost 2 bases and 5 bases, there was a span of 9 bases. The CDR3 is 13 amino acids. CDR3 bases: TGTGCCAGCAGCGTCCGTCTGGTAGATACGCAGTATTTT. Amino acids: CASSVRLVDTQYF.

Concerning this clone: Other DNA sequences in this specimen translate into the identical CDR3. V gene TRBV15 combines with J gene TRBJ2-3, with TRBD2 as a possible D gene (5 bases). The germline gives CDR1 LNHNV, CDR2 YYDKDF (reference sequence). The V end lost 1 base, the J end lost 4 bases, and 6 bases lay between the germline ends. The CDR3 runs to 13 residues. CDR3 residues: CATSRVGADTQYF. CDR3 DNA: TGTGCCACCAGCAGAGTCGGGGCAGATACGCAGTATTTT.

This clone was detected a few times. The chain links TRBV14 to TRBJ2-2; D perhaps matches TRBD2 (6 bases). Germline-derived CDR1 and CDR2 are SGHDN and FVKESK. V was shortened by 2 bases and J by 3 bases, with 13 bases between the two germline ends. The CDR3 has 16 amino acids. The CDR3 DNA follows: TGTGCCAGCAGCCAAATGTTAGCGGAGTACACCGGGGAGCTGTTTTTT. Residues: CASSQMLAEYTGELFF.

Here the CDR3 reads CATEEGYYGYTF. CDR3 DNA sequence: TGTGCCACCGAGGAGGGATACTATGGCTACACCTTC. The chain recombines TRBV9 with TRBJ1-2; D call uncertain. This CDR3 spans 12 amino acids. CDR1 is SGDLS and CDR2 is YYNGEE in the germline V gene. The V gene lost 9 bases and the J gene lost 3 bases, with 12 bases spanning the gap. The full variable domain, in which reference TRBV9 and TRBJ1-2 provide the parts outside the CDR3, is DSGVTQTPKHLITATGQRVTLRCSPRSGDLSVYWYQQSLDQGLQFLIQYYNGEERAKGNILERFSAQQFPDLHSELNLSSLELGDSALYFCATEEGYYGYTFGSGTRLTVV.

The CDR3 is CASSAAHGNSVYGYTF. CDR3 DNA: TGTGCCAGCAGCGCCGCCCATGGGAACTCGGTCTATGGCTACACCTTC. This chain connects TRBV9 to TRBJ1-2; D is undetermined. This CDR3 is 16 amino acids long. V gave up 3 bases and J gave up 4 bases, with 19 bases separating them. CDR1 is SGDLS, CDR2 YYNGEE, per germline.